These 20 T cell receptor beta chains were all obtained from the same sample, sequenced in a study of CD8 T cells in ankylosing spondylitis. Antigen specificity for these receptors is unknown. A single record per CDR3 protein comes from TCRdb applying MiXCR to the 5' RACE reads. Among some 140,000 distinct CDR3 sequences, 15% to 20% were seen once, and the ten largest hold roughly 30%. Study-level points and caveats: A TCR beta motif of several highly homologous variants seemed to mark ankylosing spondylitis blood.

What was sequenced was blood, either unsorted or a sorted T cell fraction (not recorded which). Every receptor here comes from a male donor with ankylosing spondylitis.

The rearrangement joins TRBV20-1 to TRBJ2-7; 7 positions agree with TRBD2. The CDR3 sequence is 12 residues long. Germline loops: CDR1 DFQATT, CDR2 SNEGSKA (reference sequence). The V and J ends lost 2 bases and 4 bases, in that order; junction bases with no gene match: 2. The CDR3 DNA is TGCAGTGCTAGACTAGCGGAGTACGAGCAGTACTTC. Translation: CSARLAEYEQYF.

This clonotype appeared a few times. The chain links TRBV6-5 to TRBJ1-2; D not resolved. Trimming cost V 3 bases and J 5 bases, with 10 bases left between them. The V gene's germline CDR1 is MNHEY and CDR2 SVGAGI. The CDR3 length is 13 residues. The CDR3 here is CASSYRTEYGYTF. Here the CDR3 DNA reads TGTGCCAGCAGTTATAGGACTGAATATGGCTACACCTTC.

The chain links TRBV12-3 or TRBV12-4 to TRBJ2-7, with D uncertain. CDR3 length: 14 amino acids. With 4 bases removed from V and 4 bases from J, the gap between germline ends came to 14 bases. The CDR3, as DNA: TGTGCCAGCAGTTACAGAGTTCGCATGTACGAGCAGTACTTC. The encoded protein is CASSYRVRMYEQYF.

The CDR3 region has the DNA TGTGCCACCACCGGGAGGGGACGTGGCAATCAGCCCCAGCATTTT. This encodes CATTGRGRGNQPQHF. The rearrangement links TRBV6-1 to TRBJ1-5, with D tentatively TRBD1 (5 bases). Trimming took 10 bases from V and 2 from J, leaving 18 bases between them. In germline, CDR1 is MNHNS, CDR2 SASEGT. The CDR3 runs 15 residues.

The chain uses TRBV6-2 or TRBV6-3 and TRBJ2-1, with 7 positions matching TRBD2. Per germline, CDR1 MNHEY and CDR2 SVGEGT. The CDR3 totals 15 residues. The J segment lost 8 bases and the V segment lost 4 bases, leaving 11 bases of the junction unmatched. The CDR3 sequence is CASSSTGGGPYEQFF. CDR3 nucleotide sequence: TGTGCCAGCAGTTCAACTGGGGGAGGGCCCTATGAGCAGTTCTTC.

The V call is TRBV27, the J call TRBJ2-1; D possibly corresponds to TRBD2 (6 bases). The CDR3 runs to 13 residues. Germline V lookup: CDR1 MNHEY, CDR2 SMNVEV (reference sequence). Trimming took off 6 bases at V and 6 bases at J, with 12 bases between the two ends. The CDR3 loop is CASRGLPGNEQFF. In DNA form, the CDR3 reads TGTGCCAGCAGGGGACTTCCGGGCAATGAGCAGTTCTTC.

V gene TRBV25-1 combines with J gene TRBJ2-7; 10 bases map to TRBD1. Germline V gives CDR1 MGHDK, CDR2 SYGVNS. The CDR3 is made up of 17 amino acids. V shed 4 bases, J shed 3 bases, and the junction held 12 bases outside the gene matches. DNA for the CDR3: TGTGCCAGCAGTGGAGGGTATCCGGGACAGGGGATCTACGAGCAGTACTTC. Amino acid sequence: CASSGGYPGQGIYEQYF.

V is TRBV9 and J is TRBJ1-6; the D gene is possibly TRBD1 (5 bases). The CDR3 consists of 14 residues. V was shortened by 4 bases and J by 8 bases, with 13 bases between the two germline ends. Germline values: CDR1 SGDLS, CDR2 YYNGEE. The CDR3 sequence is CASSLGRPDSPLHF. CDR3 sequence (DNA): TGTGCCAGCAGCCTGGGACGGCCAGATTCACCCCTCCACTTT.

This clonotype was counted a few times. This chain joins TRBV24-1 and TRBJ2-2, with D uncertain. V lost 4 bases and J 2 bases, leaving 7 bases between the germline ends. Germline CDR1 and CDR2: KGHDR and SFDVKD. The CDR3 is made up of 14 amino acids. CDR3 sequence: CATSEWGNTGELFF. CDR3 bases: TGTGCCACCAGTGAATGGGGAAACACCGGGGAGCTGTTTTTT.

The chain has TRBV5-5 and TRBJ1-1; D is undetermined. The V end lost 1 base, the J end lost 7 bases, and 14 bases lay between the germline ends. The CDR3 sequence is 14 residues long. Germline V gene data show CDR1 as SGHKS and CDR2 as YYEKEE (reference sequence). Here the CDR3 DNA reads TGTGCCAGCAGCTTGCGCTGGTCGAAGGATGAAGCTTTCTTT. Translating gives CASSLRWSKDEAFF.

CDR3 DNA: TGTGCCAGCAGTGACAACGAGGAGCTGTTTTTT. Translated, it gives CASSDNEELFF. The chain combines TRBV6-1 with TRBJ2-2, with D hard to call. The CDR3 sequence is 11 residues long. Germline V gene sequence: CDR1 MNHNS, CDR2 SASEGT. The germline V and J ends were trimmed by 3 bases and 10 bases, with 6 bases remaining between them.

This clonotype was recorded at least ten times. The chain joins TRBV21-1 to TRBJ2-3; the DNA was not used to check the table's D call, TRBD2. TRBV21-1 represents a pseudogene. This CDR3 comprises 16 residues. CDR3 coding DNA: TGTGCCAGCAGCAAGACAGCGGGAGAAAGCACAGATACGCAGTATTTT. This sequence encodes CASSKTAGESTDTQYF.

This clonotype was counted only a few times. V usage is TRBV7-8 and J usage is TRBJ2-7; D not certain. Germline CDR1 is SGHVS and CDR2 is FQNEAQ. The CDR3 runs 14 residues. Trimming cost V 3 bases and J 0 bases, with 9 bases left between them. CDR3 DNA sequence: TGTGCCAGCAGCTTCCTAGGTGACTCCTACGAGCAGTACTTC. As protein: CASSFLGDSYEQYF.

Ten or more counts support this clonotype. The chain employs TRBV29-1 and TRBJ2-7; 7 nucleotides align to TRBD1. J lost 0 bases, V lost 6 bases, and 5 bases had no gene match. Germline V lookup: CDR1 SQVTM, CDR2 ANQGSEA. There are 13 residues in the CDR3. The CDR3 protein is CSVPRDSSYEQYF. In DNA, the CDR3 is TGCAGCGTACCCCGGGACAGCTCCTACGAGCAGTACTTC.

The V and J genes are TRBV5-1 and TRBJ2-1; 9 bases are a match to TRBD2. V lost 4 bases to trimming and J lost 3 bases; unmatched junction nucleotides: 8. Looked up from germline, CDR1 is SGHRS and CDR2 is YFSETQ. This CDR3 is 16 amino acids long. CDR3 in DNA: TGCGCCAGCAGCAGAATTCCACTAGCGGGCTACAATGAGCAGTTCTTC. Translated: CASSRIPLAGYNEQFF.

The sample holds a few counts of this clonotype. V is TRBV12-3 or TRBV12-4 and J is TRBJ2-2, with 8 bases matching TRBD2. V trimming: 5 bases; J trimming: 3 bases; junction bases outside the gene matches: 11. The CDR3 runs 17 residues. CDR3 nucleotides: TGTGCCAGCAGTCCCCGAGAGGCGGGAGGTCACACCGGGGAGCTGTTTTTT. It is translated as CASSPREAGGHTGELFF.

In its sample, this clonotype was seen a few times. The rearrangement joins TRBV27 to TRBJ2-7; weak D call: TRBD2 (6 bases). This CDR3 region has 15 residues. V was clipped by 2 bases and J by 2 bases, with 13 bases between them. The germline V gene has CDR1 MNHEY and CDR2 SMNVEV (reference sequence). The CDR3 here is CASSLAGGYAYEQYF. CDR3 DNA sequence: TGTGCCAGCAGTTTAGCCGGAGGGTACGCCTACGAGCAGTACTTC.

The chain employs TRBV12-3 or TRBV12-4 and TRBJ1-5; unclear D gene. Trimming shortened V by 4 bases and J by 10 bases, and 17 bases separated the two germline ends. This CDR3 contains 14 residues. CDR3 DNA sequence: TGTGCCAGCAGTTCGTTTTCTGCAGCAGGTCCCCAGCATTTT. Its translation: CASSSFSAAGPQHF.

The rearrangement links TRBV7-9 to TRBJ2-5; D may be TRBD1 or TRBD2 (5 bases each). Trimming stripped 3 bases from V and 5 bases from J, with 10 bases between. The CDR3 covers 13 residues. Germline-derived CDR1 and CDR2 are SEHNR and FQNEAQ (reference sequence). The CDR3 DNA sequence: TGTGCCAGCAGCTTTGGCAGGGAGGAGACCCAGTACTTC. This gives the protein CASSFGREETQYF. Combining the CDR3 with reference TRBV7-9 and TRBJ2-5 gives the whole variable domain DTGVSQNPRHKITKRGQNVTFRCDPISEHNRLYWYRQTLGQGPEFLTYFQNEAQLEKSRLLSDRFSAERPKGSFSTLEIQRTEQGDSAMYLCASSFGREETQYFGPGTRLLVL.

This clonotype was observed at least ten times. The genes are TRBV11-2 and TRBJ2-2; D tentatively fits TRBD1 or TRBD2 (5 bases each). Germline V gene lookup returns CDR1 SGHAT and CDR2 FQNNGV. V gave up 5 bases and J gave up 0 bases, with 10 bases separating them. The CDR3 extends over 15 amino acids. CDR3 nucleotide sequence: TGTGCCAGCAGCCCTGGGACGGCGAACACCGGGGAGCTGTTTTTT. Encoded protein: CASSPGTANTGELFF.